These T cell receptor beta chains were read from a single sample in a study of blood T cell dynamics during melanoma immunotherapy. Assay: immunoSEQ multiplex PCR; the TCRdb copy retains only in-frame clones and omits some. The profile shows more than 10,000 clones, roughly 86% of them singletons. Specimen: blood, collected from a patient treated with checkpoint blockade. These receptors were obtained from a human donor with melanoma. Both conserved end residues are trimmed from each CDR3. D genes are given only for firm matches.

j_call v_call d_call cdr3_aa
TRBJ2-7 TRBV5-1 TRBD2 ASSFPLGGVISGEQY
TRBJ2-3 TRBV25-1 - ASSVDYTDTQY
TRBJ1-6 TRBV28 - ASSLAGRGNSPLH
TRBJ2-2 TRBV6-6 - ASTPYGEDTGELF
TRBJ2-2 TRBV19 TRBD2 ASSIVTSGGTGELF
TRBJ1-3 TRBV11-2 - ASSSIRGSGNTIY
TRBJ1-1 TRBV11-3 - ASSLLGGGGNTEAF
TRBJ2-7 TRBV5-1 TRBD1 ASSPGQGAYEQY
TRBJ2-6 TRBV7-3 - ASSSQGPRFSGANVLT
TRBJ2-5 TRBV5-1 - ASSSGAQETQY
TRBJ1-2 TRBV15 - ATSRVPEPYGYT
TRBJ2-7 TRBV19 - ASRTGLYEQY
TRBJ2-7 TRBV5-6 TRBD1 ASSLTGVEQY
TRBJ1-5 TRBV6-6 - ASSNPSPQH
TRBJ1-1 TRBV7-2 - ASSRFHRAEGTEAF
TRBJ2-5 TRBV10-3 - AISQRVMGETQY
TRBJ1-3 TRBV29-1 - AGTHGNTIY
TRBJ2-1 TRBV7-7 - ASSQGPGEYDEQF
TRBJ2-1 TRBV14 TRBD2 ASSPSSGGARNEQF
TRBJ1-1 TRBV14 - ASSSFMNTEAF
TRBJ2-5 TRBV14 TRBD2 ASSLHRTSGQETQY
TRBJ2-2 TRBV5-4 TRBD2 ASSLALAGPTGELF
TRBJ2-5 TRBV12-5 TRBD2 ASGSPWGGETQY
TRBJ1-2 TRBV6-5 - ASRPRRGGGYT
TRBJ2-3 TRBV7-6 TRBD1 ASSPLTGGTDTQY
TRBJ1-5 TRBV7-9 - ASSLPSAGPQH
TRBJ2-4 TRBV28 - ASSSTVGAKNIQY
TRBJ2-5 TRBV2 TRBD2 ASRPGLAKETQY
TRBJ2-2 TRBV27 TRBD2 ASSFLAGGQDGELF
TRBJ2-7 TRBV6-5 - ASTQGGPSYERY
TRBJ2-2 TRBV29-1 - SAVRLATGELF
TRBJ2-1 TRBV9 - ASSVGARVSNEQF
TRBJ1-1 TRBV6-1 - ASSERRGVKDTEAF
TRBJ1-4 TRBV18 TRBD1 ASSKLDRDEKLF
TRBJ1-4 TRBV21-1 - ASSPDRGQDEKLF
TRBJ1-1 TRBV7-2 - ASSPRTEAF
TRBJ1-2 TRBV19 TRBD1 ASSILIKTGAYT
TRBJ1-6 TRBV27 - ASSSQGSYNSPLH
TRBJ2-7 TRBV6-6 - ASSYAAGYEQY
TRBJ1-1 TRBV7-9 TRBD1 ASSLPGGKAEAF
TRBJ2-6 TRBV10-3 - ASSYPSAGANVLT
TRBJ1-1 TRBV9 - ASSVLPDGDTEAF
TRBJ2-2 TRBV11-2 - ASSSFRRNTGELF
TRBJ2-7 TRBV2 - ASSRVRGYEQY
TRBJ2-1 TRBV19 - ASIKYNEQF
TRBJ2-7 TRBV4-1 - ASSQDGSRRGANDEQY
TRBJ2-2 TRBV2 - ASTSENTGELF
TRBJ1-2 TRBV27 - ASMPRANYGYT
TRBJ1-6 TRBV29-1 - SVDGPPGLSSYNSPLH
TRBJ2-1 TRBV20-1 - SAIAYNEQF
TRBJ2-7 TRBV4-1 - ASSQDRRAYEQY
TRBJ1-3 TRBV4-1 - ASSQGAGSTGNTIY
TRBJ2-7 TRBV6-1 - ASSEPGYEQY